These 32 T cell receptor beta chains came from one sample sequenced in a study of T cells in Graves' hyperthyroidism and ophthalmopathy. Amplified regions were TCR beta CDR3 sequences from RNA transcripts. The TCR CDR3 first-round RT-PCR relied on the HTBI primer set. TCRdb analysed the multiplex PCR reads with MiXCR anew, one entry per CDR3 protein. The sample consists of approximately 570,000 distinct CDR3 sequences, 15% to 20% of them appearing once. The source material was blood. The receptor source for this set is a man aged 40-49 years with Graves' ophthalmopathy.

The chain uses TRBV20-1 and TRBJ1-1; D is ambiguous. The germline V gene encodes CDR1 DFQATT and CDR2 SNEGSKA (reference sequence). Trimming pared 0 bases from V and 4 bases from J, leaving 9 bases between. The CDR3 runs 13 residues. The CDR3 DNA reads TGCAGTGCTAGAGAAAGCCCCGGCACTGAAGCTTTCTTT. This codes for CSARESPGTEAFF.

This clonotype appeared a few times. V is TRBV30 and J is TRBJ1-2; a possible D gene is TRBD1 (6 bases). V was clipped by 3 bases and J by 6 bases, with 8 bases between them. Germline CDR1 reads GTSNPN; CDR2 reads SVGIG (reference sequence). CDR3 length: 11 amino acids. The CDR3 region is CAWRPGDGYTF. The DNA for the CDR3 is TGTGCCTGGAGACCAGGGGATGGCTACACCTTC.

The chain combines TRBV11-2 with TRBJ1-1; TRBD1 agrees at 7 bases. This CDR3 is 15 amino acids long. V dropped 5 bases and J dropped 1; count of bases not matched to a gene: 7. CDR1 SGHAT and CDR2 FQNNGV come from the germline V gene. The CDR3 bases are TGTGCCAGCAGCCATGTGACAGGGCCGAACACTGAAGCTTTCTTT. This sequence encodes CASSHVTGPNTEAFF. The whole variable domain, remainder taken from reference TRBV11-2 and TRBJ1-1, is EAGVAQSPRYKIIEKRQSVAFWCNPISGHATLYWYQQILGQGPKLLIQFQNNGVVDDSQLPKDRFSAERLKGVDSTLKIQPAKLEDSAVYLCASSHVTGPNTEAFFGQGTRLTVV.

The rearrangement links TRBV12-3 or TRBV12-4 to TRBJ2-7; possibly TRBD1 for D (6 bases). The CDR3 runs 16 residues. V gave up 2 bases and J gave up 0 bases, with 14 bases separating them. The chain's CDR3 is CASSLRDGTISYEQYF. The CDR3 DNA reads TGTGCCAGCAGTTTAAGGGACGGGACAATCTCCTACGAGCAGTACTTC.

This clonotype was seen at least ten times. The chain is built from TRBV20-1 and TRBJ2-7; 8 bases match TRBD2. CDR1 and CDR2 from the germline V gene are DFQATT and SNEGSKA (reference sequence). J lost 2 bases, V lost 7 bases, and 10 bases had no gene match. The CDR3 loop spans 14 amino acids. CDR3 region: CSVPSGSVTYEQYF. The CDR3 DNA reads as TGCAGTGTCCCCAGCGGGAGTGTAACCTACGAGCAGTACTTC.

The chain links TRBV29-1 to TRBJ2-2; 9 nucleotides agree with TRBD2. Germline trimming cut 3 bases from V and 9 bases from J; bases unmatched to any gene: 8. Germline V gene lookup returns CDR1 SQVTM and CDR2 ANQGSEA. The CDR3 extends over 14 amino acids. CDR3 protein: CSVEEVAGVRELFF. CDR3 sequence (DNA): TGCAGCGTTGAGGAGGTAGCGGGGGTCCGGGAGCTGTTTTTT.

The chain is built from TRBV7-9 and TRBJ2-3, with TRBD2 identical over 7 bases. Trimming cost V 0 bases and J 5 bases; bases outside gene matches: 5. CDR3 length equals 15 residues. CDR1 SEHNR and CDR2 FQNEAQ come from the germline V gene (reference sequence). DNA of the CDR3: TGTGCCAGCAGCTTAGCTAGCGGGTTGCAAGATACGCAGTATTTT. Protein sequence: CASSLASGLQDTQYF.

The chain uses TRBV7-9 and TRBJ2-2; D uncertain. There are 14 residues in the CDR3. CDR1 is SEHNR, CDR2 FQNEAQ, per germline (reference sequence). The ends were cut back, 4 bases at V and 6 bases at J, with 12 bases in the middle. The CDR3 nucleotides read TGTGCCAGCAGCTCCCAGGCCGTGGCCGGGGAGCTGTTTTTT. It is translated as CASSSQAVAGELFF.

V and J are TRBV9 and TRBJ2-7; D may be TRBD2 (6 bases). Trimming took off 3 bases at V and 1 base at J, with 17 bases between the two ends. This CDR3 has 16 residues. CDR1 and CDR2 from the germline V gene are SGDLS and YYNGEE. The CDR3 reads CASSAGGASVSYEQYF. The CDR3 bases are TGTGCCAGCAGCGCTGGCGGGGCTAGCGTGTCCTACGAGCAGTACTTC.

This clonotype was observed many times. Written as DNA, the CDR3 is TGTGCCAGCAGTCCGCCCCTGGCTAGCGGCACAGATACGCAGTATTTT. It specifies CASSPPLASGTDTQYF. The rearrangement uses TRBV28 and TRBJ2-3, with a weak D call TRBD2 (6 bases). CDR1 is MDHEN and CDR2 is SYDVKM in the germline V gene. The CDR3 extends over 16 amino acids. V lost 5 bases to trimming and J lost 1 base, with 16 bases between them. The variable domain in full, completed from reference TRBV28 and TRBJ2-3, reads DVKVTQSSRYLVKRTGEKVFLECVQDMDHENMFWYRQDPGLGLRLIYFSYDVKMKEKGDIPEGYSVSREKKERFSLILESASTNQTSMYLCASSPPLASGTDTQYFGPGTRLTVL.

The V gene is TRBV9, the J gene TRBJ2-7, with TRBD2 as a possible D gene (5 bases). This CDR3 spans 15 amino acids. The V gene lost 0 bases and the J gene lost 2 bases, with 12 bases spanning the gap. Germline assignment: CDR1 SGDLS and CDR2 YYNGEE. Written as DNA, the CDR3 is TGTGCCAGCAGCGTAGGGACTCGAATTACCTACGAGCAGTACTTC. Protein: CASSVGTRITYEQYF.

Many counts were recorded for this clonotype. This chain uses TRBV7-2 with TRBJ2-2, with a weak D call TRBD1 (6 bases). Looked up from germline, CDR1 is SGHTA and CDR2 is FQGNSA. V lost 4 bases, J lost 0 bases, and 9 bases lay in between. CDR3 size: 15 residues. The CDR3 nucleotides are TGTGCCAGCAGCTCCAGACAGGCGAACACCGGGGAGCTGTTTTTT. It translates to CASSSRQANTGELFF.

DNA of the CDR3: TGTGCCAGCAAGAAGGGCGGGAGATCGTGGGAGACCCAGTACTTC. Translated, it gives CASKKGGRSWETQYF. The chain employs TRBV28 and TRBJ2-5, with 7 bases matching TRBD2. V lost 7 bases to trimming and J lost 5 bases; unmatched junction nucleotides: 13. This CDR3 contains 15 residues. From germline, CDR1 is MDHEN and CDR2 SYDVKM.

The sample holds many counts of this clonotype. One junction end disagrees with the germline gene, perhaps due to a read error. The V and J genes are TRBV7-8 and TRBJ2-5, with a possible D match to TRBD2 (5 bases). Germline CDR1 SGHVS, CDR2 FQNEAQ. The CDR3 length is 13 residues. The CDR3 nucleotides read TGTGCCAGCAGCATCCCGGTCGGGGTAGGCCGGGACTTC. Translated, it gives CASSIPVGVGRDF.

This clonotype occurred a few times. The rearrangement joins TRBV20-1 to TRBJ1-2; the D gene is possibly TRBD1 (5 bases). The germline gives CDR1 DFQATT, CDR2 SNEGSKA (reference sequence). This CDR3 has 14 residues. The germline V and J ends were trimmed by 6 bases and 3 bases, with 17 bases remaining between them. CDR3 coding DNA: TGCAGTGCGAACCACTTGAGGGGCGACTATGGCTACACCTTC. Protein sequence: CSANHLRGDYGYTF.

This clonotype was seen more than once but under ten times. The rearrangement links TRBV15 to TRBJ2-1, with 7 bases that match TRBD1. The CDR3 loop spans 15 amino acids. The germline gives CDR1 LNHNV, CDR2 YYDKDF (reference sequence). Trimming cost V 0 bases and J 6 bases; bases outside gene matches: 5. In DNA form, the CDR3 reads TGTGCCACCAGCAGAGAGAAACAGGGGAGCAATGAGCAGTTCTTC. Amino acids: CATSREKQGSNEQFF.

This chain connects TRBV7-9 to TRBJ2-3; no clear D. Deletions cut 4 bases from V and 3 bases from J, with 14 bases between. The CDR3 runs 15 residues. Germline CDR1 is SEHNR and CDR2 is FQNEAQ (reference sequence). CDR3 nucleotides: TGTGCCAGCAGCTCCAATGGCGGTACAACAGATACGCAGTATTTT. Translating gives CASSSNGGTTDTQYF. Based on the CDR3 plus reference TRBV7-9 and TRBJ2-3, the full variable domain is DTGVSQNPRHKITKRGQNVTFRCDPISEHNRLYWYRQTLGQGPEFLTYFQNEAQLEKSRLLSDRFSAERPKGSFSTLEIQRTEQGDSAMYLCASSSNGGTTDTQYFGPGTRLTVL.

The rearrangement uses TRBV5-1 and TRBJ2-5; 15 bases fit TRBD2. The ends lost 4 bases at V and 5 bases at J; junction bases unmatched: 6. The CDR3 has 16 residues. Germline values: CDR1 SGHRS, CDR2 YFSETQ. This CDR3 reads CASSRTSGGAVETQYF. The CDR3 coding sequence is TGCGCCAGCAGCAGGACTAGCGGGGGGGCTGTGGAGACCCAGTACTTC.

This sequence joins TRBV11-2 and TRBJ2-5, with D maybe TRBD2 (5 bases). Germline assignment: CDR1 SGHAT and CDR2 FQNNGV. V gave up 7 bases and J gave up 9 bases, with 18 bases separating them. The CDR3 has 13 residues. The CDR3 nucleotides read TGTGCCAGCACGAGAATGTTTGTGCGGGCCCAGTACTTC. This translates into CASTRMFVRAQYF. The whole variable domain, remainder taken from reference TRBV11-2 and TRBJ2-5, is EAGVAQSPRYKIIEKRQSVAFWCNPISGHATLYWYQQILGQGPKLLIQFQNNGVVDDSQLPKDRFSAERLKGVDSTLKIQPAKLEDSAVYLCASTRMFVRAQYFGPGTRLLVL.

The sample holds a few counts of this clonotype. The chain combines TRBV13 with TRBJ1-1; D gene unclear. The CDR3 covers 23 residues. Germline V gene lookup returns CDR1 PRHDT and CDR2 FYEKMQ (reference sequence). With 5 bases removed from V and 9 bases from J, the gap between germline ends came to 46 bases. DNA for the CDR3: TGTGCCAGCAGCGCGAGGGATGTGGACCTGGGATGGGGAACCCCCAGCGTCTCGCCCCAAGCTTTCTTT. This sequence encodes CASSARDVDLGWGTPSVSPQAFF.

The V and J genes are TRBV6-2 or TRBV6-3 and TRBJ1-2; D gene ambiguous. The V gene lost 1 base and the J gene lost 4 bases, with 10 bases spanning the gap. This CDR3 contains 14 residues. CDR1 and CDR2 (germline): MNHEY, SVGEGT. The CDR3, as DNA: TGTGCCAGCAGTTACTTAGACGGGCCCTATGGCTACACCTTC. It encodes CASSYLDGPYGYTF.

The rearrangement links TRBV5-8 to TRBJ1-2; D gene uncertain. CDR1 and CDR2 from the germline V gene are SGHTS and YDEGEE. The CDR3 is 12 residues long. Deletions cut 1 base from V and 10 bases from J, with 11 bases between. This CDR3 reads CASSLLAGTYTF. The CDR3 nucleotides are TGTGCCAGCAGCTTGCTAGCAGGCACCTACACCTTC.

This clonotype has more than one count but fewer than ten. The genes are TRBV27 and TRBJ1-6, with D maybe TRBD1 (5 bases). CDR1 MNHEY and CDR2 SMNVEV come from the germline V gene (reference sequence). The ends were cut back, 5 bases at V and 9 bases at J, with 17 bases in the middle. The CDR3 is 15 amino acids. CDR3 protein: CASSTRLSQGSPLHF. DNA for the CDR3: TGTGCCAGCAGTACTCGGCTATCCCAGGGTTCACCCCTCCACTTT.

V and J are TRBV20-1 and TRBJ2-5; the D is unclear. Germline V gives CDR1 DFQATT, CDR2 SNEGSKA (reference sequence). V lost 7 bases and J lost 5, with 20 bases in between. The CDR3 sequence is 14 residues long. Here the CDR3 DNA reads TGCAGTGTCGATTACCGACGGCTGGGGGAGACCCAGTACTTC. Residues: CSVDYRRLGETQYF.

The chain links TRBV4-1 to TRBJ1-5, with 10 bases fitting TRBD1. The germline V gene encodes CDR1 MGHRA and CDR2 YSYEKL. Trimming removed 1 base from V and 6 bases from J; junction bases left unmatched: 3. The CDR3 consists of 15 residues. In DNA form, the CDR3 reads TGCGCCAGCAGCCAAGTAAGGGACAGGGGTCAGCCCCAGCATTTT. Translation gives CASSQVRDRGQPQHF.

This clonotype was found a few times. This sequence joins TRBV29-1 and TRBJ2-1; D remains ambiguous. V lost 3 bases and J lost 7, with 16 bases in between. The CDR3 consists of 14 residues. CDR1 SQVTM and CDR2 ANQGSEA come from the germline V gene. This CDR3 is CSVEGLGRRNEQFF. In nucleotides, the CDR3 is TGCAGCGTTGAGGGCCTTGGACGGCGTAATGAGCAGTTCTTC.

About this clonotype: Germline and junction disagree at one end, which may indicate a read error. The chain combines TRBV6-1 with TRBJ1-2; the match to TRBD1 covers 9 bases. The CDR3 is 17 amino acids. Germline CDR1 is MNHNS and CDR2 is SASEGT. The CDR3 protein is CVSSEYGTGTLVYGYTF. The CDR3 DNA reads as TGTGTCAGCAGTGAATACGGGACAGGGACCCTTGTTTATGGCTACACCTTC.

This clonotype came up many times. This chain links TRBV5-1 with TRBJ2-1; no clear D gene. Germline V gene data show CDR1 as SGHRS and CDR2 as YFSETQ. The CDR3 loop spans 18 amino acids. Trimming removed 3 bases from V and 4 bases from J, with 23 bases in between. The CDR3 coding sequence is TGCGCCAGCAGCTCCTCCATTCGAGGCGCGAGGCTATACAATGAGCAGTTCTTC. It is translated as CASSSSIRGARLYNEQFF.

The chain has TRBV3-1 and TRBJ2-7; 7 bases map to TRBD1. The V gene end was trimmed by 4 bases and the J gene end by 4 bases; junction bases not matched to a gene: 7. The CDR3 is 14 amino acids. Germline V gene sequence: CDR1 LGHDT, CDR2 YNNKEL (reference sequence). The CDR3 reads CASSLGTAKYEQYF. CDR3 nucleotide sequence: TGTGCCAGCAGCCTTGGGACAGCGAAATACGAGCAGTACTTC.

This clonotype was detected ten times or more. The V gene is TRBV7-9, the J gene TRBJ2-1, with 7 bases fitting TRBD1. This CDR3 spans 15 amino acids. J lost 6 bases, V lost 3 bases, and 8 bases had no gene match. Germline V CDR1 and CDR2: SEHNR, FQNEAQ (reference sequence). The CDR3 loop reads CASSFLTGDINEQFF. CDR3 DNA sequence: TGTGCCAGCAGCTTCCTAACAGGGGATATCAATGAGCAGTTCTTC.

This clonotype was seen many times. The chain employs TRBV3-1 and TRBJ2-1, with 11 bases matching TRBD2. The CDR3 consists of 15 residues. Germline V lookup: CDR1 LGHDT, CDR2 YNNKEL (reference sequence). The junction had 8 bases not matched to a gene; V was cut back by 5 bases and J by 8 bases. The CDR3 sequence is CASSSQLAGAHEQFF. The CDR3 DNA follows: TGTGCCAGCAGCTCGCAACTAGCGGGAGCACATGAGCAGTTCTTC.

J is TRBJ2-1 and V is TRBV14, with D tentatively TRBD2 (5 bases). CDR1 SGHDN and CDR2 FVKESK come from the germline V gene. V gave up 1 base and J gave up 9 bases, with 10 bases separating them. The CDR3 extends over 13 amino acids. The CDR3 nucleotides are TGTGCCAGCAGCCAAGTCTTGAGGGCTGAGCAGTTCTTC. It is translated as CASSQVLRAEQFF.